Below, 5 T cell receptor beta chains from the same sample are listed, as sequenced in a study of Ad26.COV2.S vaccination and SARS-CoV-2 variants. Treatment described: some 20 received Ad26.COV2.S at low or high dose, single or two shots; 5 received placebo; per-sample allocation not given. Day 63 after the first injection of vaccine or placebo was the sampling time. Profiling relied on immunoSEQ multiplex PCR, and the TCRdb table lists in-frame clones only, not all of them. The sample carries 300,000 to 400,000 clones, 90% recorded once. The material sequenced was peripheral blood, taken in a trial of Ad26.COV2.S vaccine versus placebo. The source is a person aged 18-60 years who received the Ad26.COV2.S COVID-19 vaccine or a placebo.

This clone was seen a single time. V and J are TRBV12-5 and TRBJ1-2; possible D gene TRBD1, 5 bases. Trimming stripped 6 bases from V and 4 bases from J, with 21 bases between. The V gene's germline CDR1 is LGHNT and CDR2 FRNRAP. The CDR3 spans 16 residues. The CDR3 spells CASGPGRAPIFYGYTF. DNA of the CDR3: TGTGCTAGTGGCCCCGGCAGGGCGCCAATCTTCTATGGCTACACCTTC.

This chain connects TRBV19 to TRBJ2-1; D is ambiguous. Germline loops: CDR1 LNHDA, CDR2 SQIVND (reference sequence). Trimming left V 3 bases short and J 5 bases short, with 8 bases between. The CDR3 is 13 residues long. CDR3: CASSMRSDNEQFF. CDR3 coding DNA: TGTGCCAGTAGTATGAGGTCGGACAATGAGCAGTTCTTC.

The V gene is TRBV19, the J gene TRBJ2-2, with D uncertain. The CDR3 consists of 15 residues. Trimming removed 9 bases at V and 7 bases at J, with 21 bases between. CDR1 is LNHDA, CDR2 SQIVND, per germline (reference sequence). CDR3 in DNA: TGTGCCAGCACAAAAACGAAGGGAATCGTCGGGGAGCTGTTTTTT. Protein product: CASTKTKGIVGELFF.

The V and J genes are TRBV25-1 and TRBJ2-2; 12 bases fit TRBD2. The CDR3 is made up of 15 amino acids. Germline CDR1 and CDR2: MGHDK and SYGVNS. The V and J ends lost 5 bases and 3 bases, in that order; junction bases with no gene match: 1. The chain's CDR3 is CASSRLAGDTGELFF. DNA of the CDR3: TGTGCCAGCAGTCGACTAGCGGGAGACACCGGGGAGCTGTTTTTT.

The V call is TRBV9, the J call TRBJ2-2, with D unresolved. This CDR3 has 16 amino acids. The germline V gene has CDR1 SGDLS and CDR2 YYNGEE. V was shortened by 0 bases and J by 4 bases, with 13 bases between the two germline ends. The CDR3 DNA follows: TGTGCCAGCAGCGTAGATGGATCCTGGGGCACCGGGGAGCTGTTTTTT. As protein: CASSVDGSWGTGELFF.